The 31 T cell receptor beta chains listed next were all sequenced from one sample in a study of T cells in Graves' hyperthyroidism and ophthalmopathy. The source material, RNA transcripts, was used to amplify TCR beta CDR3 regions. In the first-round RT-PCR of the TCR CDR3, the HTBI primer set was used. TCRdb processed the multiplex PCR reads anew with MiXCR; each CDR3 protein has one entry. The sample consists of some 770,000 distinct CDR3 sequences, less than 20% of them appearing once. The sample comprised blood. These TCRs come from a man aged 18 to 35 with Graves' hyperthyroidism.

The genes are TRBV20-1 and TRBJ2-1; D is unresolved. The CDR3 extends over 12 amino acids. The V and J ends lost 0 bases and 6 bases respectively, with 6 bases between them. Germline lookup yields CDR1 DFQATT and CDR2 SNEGSKA (reference sequence). This CDR3 is CSARDGRNEQFF. The CDR3 DNA reads as TGCAGTGCTAGAGATGGTCGCAATGAGCAGTTCTTC.

Ten or more counts support this clonotype. The chain employs TRBV12-3 or TRBV12-4 and TRBJ2-3; D unclear. The CDR3 contains 14 residues. Trimming removed 6 bases at V and 0 bases at J, with 10 bases between. The DNA for the CDR3 is TGTGCCAGCAGCAACAGTTTTAGCACAGATACGCAGTATTTT. As protein: CASSNSFSTDTQYF.

With respect to this clonotype: A much larger clone is a single base away; this may be a read error. This rearrangement joins TRBV7-3 to TRBJ1-1; the D is unclear. The CDR3 spans 15 residues. Germline V gene lookup returns CDR1 SGHTA and CDR2 FQGTGA. Trimming took 0 bases from V and 5 from J, leaving 13 bases between them. CDR3: CASSLTGEAPTEAFF. In DNA, the CDR3 is TGTGCCAGCAGCTTAACTGGGGAGGCGCCTACTGAAGCTTTCTTT.

This clonotype was found many times. In nucleotides, the CDR3 is TGTGCCACCACAGGGGAGGGCACAGATACGCAGTATTTT. Amino acid sequence: CATTGEGTDTQYF. V is TRBV6-1 and J is TRBJ2-3, with a weak D call TRBD1 (7 bases). The germline gives CDR1 MNHNS, CDR2 SASEGT. The CDR3 loop spans 13 amino acids. Trimming cost V 10 bases and J 1 base, with 12 bases left between them.

This clonotype was counted at least ten times. The chain carries TRBV12-3 or TRBV12-4 and TRBJ1-1, with unresolved D. CDR3 length: 14 residues. Trimming pared 6 bases from V and 2 bases from J, leaving 13 bases between. CDR3 loop: CASSLGTLNTEAFF. The CDR3 region has the DNA TGTGCCAGCAGCTTGGGAACGCTAAACACTGAAGCTTTCTTT.

This clonotype has a single count. One base away lies a much larger clone, so this may be a sequencing read error. This rearrangement joins TRBV15 to TRBJ2-7; 9 bases match TRBD2. Germline CDR1 reads LNHNV; CDR2 reads YYDKDF (reference sequence). The trim removed 2 bases at V and 3 bases at J, leaving 2 bases unmatched. The CDR3 sequence is 14 residues long. The CDR3 protein is CATSRLAGNYEQYF. The CDR3 DNA follows: TGTGCCACCAGCAGACTAGCGGGAAACTACGAGCAGTACTTC.

In this sample, this clonotype turned up a few times. Here the CDR3 DNA reads TGTGCCAGCAGCGTAGGGAGGGACAGGAAAGAGACCCAGTACTTC. Its translation is CASSVGRDRKETQYF. The chain employs TRBV9 and TRBJ2-5; TRBD1 aligns across 8 bases. Germline values: CDR1 SGDLS, CDR2 YYNGEE. V lost 0 bases to trimming and J lost 3 bases; unmatched junction nucleotides: 4. The CDR3 is 15 amino acids.

This clonotype was counted only a few times. The chain employs TRBV6-5 and TRBJ1-5; the D is unclear. This CDR3 spans 15 amino acids. V was shortened by 0 bases and J by 1 base, with 7 bases between the two germline ends. In germline, CDR1 is MNHEY, CDR2 SVGAGI. In DNA form, the CDR3 reads TGTGCCAGCAGTTACTCCATGCGAAGCAATCAGCCCCAGCATTTT. It specifies CASSYSMRSNQPQHF.

About this clonotype: This may come from a read error, since a much larger clone is one base off. This rearrangement joins TRBV6-5 to TRBJ2-3, with unresolved D. The CDR3 has 14 amino acids. Germline V gene lookup returns CDR1 MNHEY and CDR2 SVGAGI. CDR3 nucleotides: TGTGCCAGCAGTTCCAAGACTCTCACAGATGCGCAGTATTTT. Its protein is CASSSKTLTDAQYF.

The table lists this clonotype with a few counts. V is TRBV20-1 and J is TRBJ2-5, with D perhaps matching TRBD2 (7 bases). The CDR3 has 13 residues. Germline assignment: CDR1 DFQATT and CDR2 SNEGSKA (reference sequence). Trimming pared 1 base from V and 5 bases from J, leaving 11 bases between. The CDR3 sequence: CSARGGGGETQYF. CDR3 in DNA: TGCAGTGCTAGAGGGGGCGGGGGCGAGACCCAGTACTTC.

This clonotype was detected only a few times. The CDR3 nucleotides read TGTGCCAGCAGCTTCCGACAGGGGACGGGTGAGCAGTTCTTC. Its protein product is CASSFRQGTGEQFF. The chain joins TRBV7-2 to TRBJ2-1; 8 bases are shared with TRBD1. Germline CDR1 and CDR2: SGHTA and FQGNSA. With 3 bases clipped from V and 9 bases from J, the junction kept 7 bases outside the gene matches. There are 14 residues in the CDR3.

This clonotype was seen many times. The gene calls are TRBV18 and TRBJ2-7; 11 bases agree with TRBD2. This CDR3 is 14 amino acids long. Losses at the gene ends were 3 bases for V and 5 bases for J; bases not matched to a gene: 3. In germline, CDR1 is KGHSH, CDR2 LQKENI. The chain's CDR3 is CASSPVAGGDEQYF. The CDR3 DNA follows: TGTGCCAGCTCACCTGTAGCGGGAGGGGACGAGCAGTACTTC.

This clonotype was found a few times. The chain is built from TRBV5-1 and TRBJ2-1; D is perhaps TRBD1 (5 bases). The germline V and J ends were trimmed by 2 bases and 5 bases, with 8 bases remaining between them. The CDR3 has 13 residues. Per germline, CDR1 SGHRS and CDR2 YFSETQ. The CDR3 here is CASSFRVDNEQFF. The DNA of the CDR3 is TGCGCCAGCAGCTTCAGGGTCGACAATGAGCAGTTCTTC.

This clonotype was seen a few times. This chain joins TRBV29-1 and TRBJ2-5; possibly TRBD1 or TRBD2 for D (5 bases each). There are 12 residues in the CDR3. Germline V CDR1 and CDR2: SQVTM, ANQGSEA. V dropped 7 bases and J dropped 5 bases, with 14 bases sitting between them. CDR3 residues: CSAGDRPETQYF. The CDR3 bases are TGCAGCGCCGGGGACCGCCCGGAGACCCAGTACTTC.

A few counts support this clonotype. The V call is TRBV30, the J call TRBJ1-1; no definite D call. The V and J ends lost 0 bases and 0 bases respectively, with 8 bases between them. This CDR3 is 14 amino acids long. Per germline, CDR1 GTSNPN and CDR2 SVGIG (reference sequence). This CDR3 is CAWSVLGMNTEAFF. Written as DNA, the CDR3 is TGTGCCTGGAGTGTTTTAGGCATGAACACTGAAGCTTTCTTT.

The chain combines TRBV4-1 with TRBJ1-3; D not certain. Germline CDR1 and CDR2: MGHRA and YSYEKL. Trimming shortened V by 0 bases and J by 4 bases, and 10 bases separated the two germline ends. This CDR3 is 15 amino acids long. CDR3 nucleotides: TGCGCCAGCAGCCAAGATAATTGGCGAGGAAACACCATATATTTT. Its protein product is CASSQDNWRGNTIYF.

This clonotype was observed many times. The chain joins TRBV12-3 or TRBV12-4 to TRBJ1-2, with 9 bases fitting TRBD1. J was trimmed by 4 bases and V by 8 bases; bases with no gene match: 8. The length of the CDR3 is 14 residues. Written as DNA, the CDR3 is TGTGCCAGCTCACCGGGACAGGGTGCCTATGGCTACACCTTC. It encodes CASSPGQGAYGYTF.

The sample holds a few counts of this clonotype. The chain has TRBV28 and TRBJ2-3; tentatively, D is TRBD2 (5 bases). The CDR3 consists of 13 residues. Trimming stripped 4 bases from V and 2 bases from J, with 7 bases between. Per germline, CDR1 MDHEN and CDR2 SYDVKM. The CDR3 region has the DNA TGTGCCAGCAGTTCCGGGGTCACAGATACGCAGTATTTT. Translating it yields CASSSGVTDTQYF.

There are many counts of this clonotype. V usage is TRBV2 and J usage is TRBJ2-5, with a tentative D call TRBD1 (6 bases). The CDR3 consists of 13 residues. V was clipped by 4 bases and J by 3 bases, with 9 bases between them. CDR1 is SNHLY and CDR2 is FYNNEI in the germline V gene. CDR3 bases: TGTGCCAGCAGTGGACAGGAGGAAGAGACCCAGTACTTC. Translating gives CASSGQEEETQYF.

The V call is TRBV9, the J call TRBJ2-3; 8 nucleotides match TRBD2. V lost 0 bases, J lost 5 bases, and 11 bases stayed unmatched. Germline V lookup: CDR1 SGDLS, CDR2 YYNGEE. This CDR3 is 17 amino acids long. CDR3 protein: CASSVEVREGLGDTQYF. In nucleotides, the CDR3 is TGTGCCAGCAGCGTAGAGGTTCGGGAGGGCCTCGGAGATACGCAGTATTTT.

This clonotype was seen only a few times. The chain links TRBV19 to TRBJ2-3; possible D gene TRBD1, 6 bases. The germline V gene has CDR1 LNHDA and CDR2 SQIVND (reference sequence). The CDR3 sequence is 13 residues long. The V end lost 7 bases, the J end lost 2 bases, and 10 bases lay between the germline ends. This CDR3 is CASTGDLTDTQYF. The CDR3 DNA reads as TGTGCCAGTACAGGGGACCTCACAGATACGCAGTATTTT.

There are a few counts of this clonotype. This chain connects TRBV6-2 or TRBV6-3 to TRBJ2-7; no firm D call. Germline-derived CDR1 and CDR2 are MNHEY and SVGEGT. V lost 4 bases to trimming and J lost 0 bases, with 10 bases between them. The CDR3 spans 14 residues. DNA for the CDR3: TGTGCCAGCAGTTGGGATTCTAGCTCCTACGAGCAGTACTTC. Translated, it gives CASSWDSSSYEQYF.

This clonotype was found many times. The chain is built from TRBV7-3 and TRBJ1-1, with a possible D match to TRBD1 (6 bases). Trimming took off 1 base at V and 10 bases at J, with 13 bases between the two ends. Looked up from germline, CDR1 is SGHTA and CDR2 is FQGTGA. The CDR3 length is 13 residues. In nucleotides, the CDR3 is TGTGCCAGCAGCTTAAGCCCGACAGGAGGAGCTTTCTTT. As protein: CASSLSPTGGAFF.

The V call is TRBV9, the J call TRBJ1-1, with a tentative D call TRBD1 (6 bases). The CDR3 runs 16 residues. From germline, CDR1 is SGDLS and CDR2 YYNGEE. The ends were cut back, 0 bases at V and 1 base at J, with 13 bases in the middle. The CDR3 DNA reads as TGTGCCAGCAGCGTAGGTATGAGGACAGCGAACACTGAAGCTTTCTTT. It specifies CASSVGMRTANTEAFF.

This chain joins TRBV19 and TRBJ2-7; D is unresolved. Trimming stripped 6 bases from V and 1 base from J, with 28 bases between. This CDR3 spans 19 amino acids. Germline CDR1 LNHDA, CDR2 SQIVND (reference sequence). The CDR3 here is CASSQPFSLQQPHSYEQYF. For the CDR3, the DNA is TGTGCCAGTAGCCAACCATTCTCCTTACAGCAGCCCCATTCCTACGAGCAGTACTTC.

This clonotype has a count of ten or more. V is TRBV20-1 and J is TRBJ2-7, with 7 bases fitting TRBD2. The junction had 4 bases not matched to a gene; V was cut back by 1 base and J by 1 base. Germline CDR1 DFQATT, CDR2 SNEGSKA (reference sequence). This CDR3 contains 14 residues. The CDR3 spells CSARVGGSSYEQYF. The CDR3 bases are TGCAGTGCTAGAGTAGGCGGGAGTTCCTACGAGCAGTACTTC.

This clonotype was detected only a few times. The chain links TRBV2 to TRBJ2-2, with D unresolved. The V end lost 3 bases, the J end lost 7 bases, and 9 bases lay between the germline ends. This CDR3 is built from 13 residues. CDR1 and CDR2 from the germline V gene are SNHLY and FYNNEI. CDR3 bases: TGTGCCAGCAGTGACAGGAATTTCGGGGAGCTGTTTTTT. Its protein product is CASSDRNFGELFF.

This clonotype showed up many times. This rearrangement joins TRBV7-6 to TRBJ2-1; TRBD2 aligns across 9 bases. The germline CDR1 and CDR2 sequences are SGHVS and FNYEAQ. The CDR3 is made up of 15 amino acids. Germline trimming cut 1 base from V and 7 bases from J; bases unmatched to any gene: 5. For the CDR3, the DNA is TGTGCCAGCAGCTTAGTAGCGGGAGCTGCAAATGAGCAGTTCTTC. Translated: CASSLVAGAANEQFF. The full variable domain, its missing parts supplied by reference TRBV7-6 and TRBJ2-1, is GAGVSQSPRYKVTKRGQDVALRCDPISGHVSLYWYRQALGQGPEFLTYFNYEAQQDKSGLPNDRFSAERPEGSISTLTIQRTEQRDSAMYRCASSLVAGAANEQFFGPGTRLTVL.

Details on this clonotype: This sequence may be a read error, since a much larger clone differs from it by one base. This chain joins TRBV6-2 or TRBV6-3 and TRBJ1-1; 8 positions agree with TRBD1. V lost 5 bases to trimming and J lost 4 bases; unmatched junction nucleotides: 15. Germline loops: CDR1 MNHEY, CDR2 SVGEGT. The CDR3 covers 17 residues. The CDR3 sequence: CASSPGQGALGSTEAFF. CDR3 sequence (DNA): TGTGCCAGCAGTCCAGGCCAGGGGGCGCTGGGAAGCACTGAAGCTTTCTTT.

This clonotype was seen a handful of times. V usage is TRBV20-1 and J usage is TRBJ2-7; D gene uncertain. CDR1 is DFQATT, CDR2 SNEGSKA, per germline (reference sequence). This CDR3 comprises 11 residues. Between the trimmed V and J ends, which lost 3 bases and 4 bases, there was a span of 7 bases. In DNA, the CDR3 is TGCAGTGCTAGTCGTCAGTACGAGCAGTACTTC. Translating gives CSASRQYEQYF.

This clonotype was recorded at least ten times. The chain employs TRBV3-1 and TRBJ2-5, with D uncertain. V was clipped by 0 bases and J by 5 bases, with 4 bases between them. CDR1 is LGHDT, CDR2 YNNKEL, per germline (reference sequence). This CDR3 contains 12 residues. The CDR3, as DNA: TGTGCCAGCAGCCAAGATTGGGAGACCCAGTACTTC. As protein: CASSQDWETQYF.